These 30 T cell receptor beta chains came from one sample sequenced in a study of identical twins. TCRdb re-derived calls from the 5' RACE reads in MiXCR, one entry per CDR3 protein. The data show fewer than 500,000 distinct CDR3 sequences, with 20% to 25% seen just once and about 2.7% held by the top ten. These data also formed part of another study, on T cells expressing NK-cell markers.

Specimen: CD4+ T cells sorted from blood. The receptor source for this set is a woman aged 18 to 35 in good health.

The V gene is TRBV12-3 or TRBV12-4, the J gene TRBJ2-7; maybe TRBD2 (6 bases). This CDR3 contains 14 residues. V was pared by 1 base and J by 8 bases, with 15 bases between. In DNA, the CDR3 is TGTGCCAGCAGTTTAGTCGGAGGAGGGAATAAGCAGTACTTC. Encoded protein: CASSLVGGGNKQYF.

This clonotype was counted ten times or more. This chain links TRBV24-1 with TRBJ2-3, with 8 bases fitting TRBD1. CDR3 size: 15 residues. Germline CDR1 KGHDR, CDR2 SFDVKD. The V and J ends lost 7 bases and 1 base, in that order; junction bases with no gene match: 6. CDR3 sequence: CATSPGQGRTDTQYF. CDR3 sequence (DNA): TGTGCCACCAGCCCCGGACAGGGACGCACAGATACGCAGTATTTT.

This clonotype has a handful of counts. The rearrangement uses TRBV11-2 and TRBJ2-3; 9 nucleotides agree with TRBD2. This CDR3 has 18 amino acids. Germline CDR1 reads SGHAT; CDR2 reads FQNNGV. Germline trimming cut 2 bases from V and 6 bases from J; bases unmatched to any gene: 15. The CDR3 reads CASSLPRSAGGPLDTQYF. CDR3 coding DNA: TGTGCCAGCAGCTTACCCCGTTCTGCGGGAGGGCCATTGGATACGCAGTATTTT.

Points on this clonotype: A much larger clone sits a single nucleotide away, making a read error possible. The J gene is TRBJ2-3, the V gene TRBV20-1; TRBD1 might be the D (6 bases). Germline assignment: CDR1 DFQATT and CDR2 SNEGSKA (reference sequence). Between the trimmed V and J ends, which lost 0 bases and 1 base, there was a span of 8 bases. CDR3 size: 14 residues. CDR3 amino acids: CSARDWTGTDTQYF. The DNA of the CDR3 is TGCAGTGCTAGAGATTGGACAGGCACAGATACGCAGTATTTT.

This chain joins TRBV5-1 and TRBJ1-2, with no clear D. Germline loops: CDR1 SGHRS, CDR2 YFSETQ. With 1 base removed from V and 3 bases from J, the gap between germline ends came to 10 bases. The CDR3 length is 14 residues. Written as DNA, the CDR3 is TGCGCCAGCAGCTTGTCAACGGACTACTATGGCTACACCTTC. This sequence encodes CASSLSTDYYGYTF.

In its sample, this clonotype was seen a few times. CDR3 residues: CASRVLRGRGPDEQFF. The CDR3 DNA follows: TGTGCCAGCAGAGTCCTCCGCGGGAGAGGGCCGGATGAGCAGTTCTTC. V and J are TRBV6-2 or TRBV6-3 and TRBJ2-1, with 7 bases identical to TRBD2. The V gene end was trimmed by 6 bases and the J gene end by 8 bases; junction bases not matched to a gene: 16. This CDR3 region has 16 residues. Per the germline V gene, CDR1 is MNHEY and CDR2 is SVGEGT.

This clonotype was observed a handful of times. This sequence joins TRBV20-1 and TRBJ2-7, with D possibly being TRBD2 (6 bases). V was shortened by 2 bases and J by 6 bases, with 14 bases between the two germline ends. The CDR3 totals 13 residues. Germline lookup yields CDR1 DFQATT and CDR2 SNEGSKA (reference sequence). As DNA, the CDR3 is TGCAGTGCTAGATCCAGGGAGGTGGGCGAGCAGTACTTC. Its protein is CSARSREVGEQYF.

This sequence joins TRBV3-1 and TRBJ2-3; no firm D call. The length of the CDR3 is 15 residues. Germline V gene sequence: CDR1 LGHDT, CDR2 YNNKEL (reference sequence). V was trimmed by 1 base and J by 7 bases, leaving 15 bases between them. The chain's CDR3 is CASSQGYRGHHTQYF. In DNA form, the CDR3 reads TGTGCCAGCAGCCAAGGATATCGTGGTCATCATACGCAGTATTTT.

The J gene is TRBJ2-2, the V gene TRBV5-1; TRBD2 matches at 8 bases. This CDR3 is built from 16 residues. Germline V gene sequence: CDR1 SGHRS, CDR2 YFSETQ. V was pared by 4 bases and J by 3 bases, with 8 bases of the junction left unmatched. DNA of the CDR3: TGCGCCAGCAGCGGGCAAGCGGGAGTGTACACCGGGGAGCTGTTTTTT. This sequence encodes CASSGQAGVYTGELFF.

The chain couples TRBV5-6 to TRBJ2-6, with D unclear. The V end was cut by 0 bases, the J end by 0 bases, with 7 bases between. In germline, CDR1 is SGHDT, CDR2 YYEEEE. This CDR3 has 16 residues. The CDR3 DNA reads TGTGCCAGCAGCTTGGATGGCAACTCTGGGGCCAACGTCCTGACTTTC. Amino acid sequence: CASSLDGNSGANVLTF.

The chain couples TRBV6-5 to TRBJ1-4; tentative D call: TRBD1 (6 bases). Per the germline V gene, CDR1 is MNHEY and CDR2 is SVGAGI. The V and J ends lost 0 bases and 8 bases respectively, with 13 bases between them. CDR3 length: 15 amino acids. CDR3 in DNA: TGTGCCAGCAGTTACTCGGGGGGCAAGGAAGAAAAACTGTTTTTT. Protein product: CASSYSGGKEEKLFF.

The CDR3 protein is CASSRTTLFHEQYF. For the CDR3, the DNA is TGTGCCAGCAGTAGGACAACTCTCTTCCACGAGCAGTACTTC. The chain carries TRBV6-1 and TRBJ2-7; D perhaps matches TRBD1 (5 bases). CDR3 length equals 14 residues. With 5 bases removed from V and 5 bases from J, the gap between germline ends came to 16 bases. Germline-derived CDR1 and CDR2 are MNHNS and SASEGT.

The rearrangement joins TRBV5-1 to TRBJ2-3; D remains ambiguous. This CDR3 is 15 amino acids long. Germline loops: CDR1 SGHRS, CDR2 YFSETQ. Between the trimmed V and J ends, which lost 0 bases and 0 bases, there was a span of 8 bases. The chain's CDR3 is CASSLVPQSTDTQYF. The CDR3 DNA reads TGCGCCAGCAGCTTGGTCCCGCAAAGCACAGATACGCAGTATTTT.

This rearrangement joins TRBV6-1 to TRBJ1-3; a weak D match, TRBD1 (5 bases). The CDR3 loop spans 17 amino acids. In germline, CDR1 is MNHNS, CDR2 SASEGT. The V end was cut by 5 bases, the J end by 3 bases, with 20 bases between. In DNA, the CDR3 is TGTGCCAGCAGTCCCCGGGTGAAAGGGGTTTATGGAAACACCATATATTTT. Protein sequence: CASSPRVKGVYGNTIYF.

This clonotype was seen more than once but under ten times. The chain links TRBV5-1 to TRBJ2-1; perhaps D is TRBD1 or TRBD2 (5 bases each). This CDR3 has 14 amino acids. CDR1 is SGHRS and CDR2 is YFSETQ in the germline V gene. Trimming removed 0 bases from V and 15 bases from J, with 19 bases in between. The CDR3 loop reads CASSLARDVSTVFF. The CDR3 DNA reads as TGCGCCAGCAGCTTGGCCCGGGACGTTTCAACCGTGTTCTTC.

This clonotype has just a few counts. V usage is TRBV6-1 and J usage is TRBJ2-1; D call uncertain. Germline V gene lookup returns CDR1 MNHNS and CDR2 SASEGT. CDR3 length: 14 residues. CDR3 region: CAHSGFSSYNEQFF. The CDR3 DNA reads TGTGCTCACAGTGGGTTTAGCAGCTACAATGAGCAGTTCTTC.

V usage is TRBV7-9 and J usage is TRBJ2-3, with 9 bases lining up with TRBD1. The length of the CDR3 is 15 residues. V gave up 3 bases and J gave up 2 bases; unmatched junction bases: 3. CDR1 is SEHNR and CDR2 is FQNEAQ in the germline V gene (reference sequence). The CDR3 DNA is TGTGCCAGCAGCTTTAGGACAGGGGTCACAGATACGCAGTATTTT. Encoded protein: CASSFRTGVTDTQYF.

V gene TRBV20-1 combines with J gene TRBJ2-5, with a weak D call TRBD1 (5 bases). The germline V and J ends were trimmed by 0 bases and 6 bases, with 8 bases remaining between them. Germline-derived CDR1 and CDR2 are DFQATT and SNEGSKA (reference sequence). There are 12 residues in the CDR3. CDR3: CSARDQGKTQYF. Written as DNA, the CDR3 is TGCAGTGCTAGAGATCAGGGAAAGACCCAGTACTTC.

This clonotype was detected only a few times. Here the CDR3 DNA reads TGCGCCAGCAGCCCGGGTGTATTAGCGGGGGAAGAGACCCAGTACTTC. Amino acids: CASSPGVLAGEETQYF. The chain carries TRBV5-1 and TRBJ2-5, with TRBD2 identical over 9 bases. There are 16 residues in the CDR3. CDR1 is SGHRS, CDR2 YFSETQ, per germline. The V and J ends lost 4 bases and 3 bases, in that order; junction bases with no gene match: 10.

This clonotype was seen many times. This rearrangement joins TRBV5-5 to TRBJ1-6; 7 nucleotides agree with TRBD1. V lost 2 bases, J lost 9 bases, and 11 bases stayed unmatched. Per germline, CDR1 SGHKS and CDR2 YYEKEE (reference sequence). The CDR3 runs to 16 residues. CDR3 sequence reads: CASSFTGDSSGSPLHF. In DNA form, the CDR3 reads TGTGCCAGCAGCTTCACAGGGGATAGTAGTGGTTCACCCCTCCACTTT.

The chain has TRBV14 and TRBJ2-7; 7 bases line up with TRBD2. From germline, CDR1 is SGHDN and CDR2 FVKESK. The CDR3 has 12 amino acids. After removal of 10 bases from V and 5 bases from J, the junction contained 8 bases not matched to a gene. Here the CDR3 DNA reads TGTGCCACCGACCGGGGGGAGGACGAGCAGTACTTC. As protein: CATDRGEDEQYF.

The table lists this clonotype with a few counts. The chain carries TRBV6-1 and TRBJ1-6; D unresolved. This CDR3 is built from 13 residues. Germline values: CDR1 MNHNS, CDR2 SASEGT. Trimming shortened V by 8 bases and J by 8 bases, and 13 bases separated the two germline ends. The CDR3 region has the DNA TGTGCCAGCGGAGAAGATATTGATTCACCCCTCCACTTT. It translates to CASGEDIDSPLHF.

The J gene is TRBJ1-2, the V gene TRBV5-1, with D uncertain. The CDR3 contains 13 residues. Trimming took off 4 bases at V and 11 bases at J, with 18 bases between the two ends. CDR1 and CDR2 (germline): SGHRS, YFSETQ. CDR3 DNA: TGCGCCAGCAGCAGGACCGTCGAAGAGCTTTACACCTTC. Its protein product is CASSRTVEELYTF.

This clonotype occurred a few times. The CDR3: CSARDARQGTMNQPQHF. DNA for the CDR3: TGCAGTGCTAGAGACGCTCGACAGGGGACGATGAATCAGCCCCAGCATTTT. The chain employs TRBV20-1 and TRBJ1-5; 8 bases align to TRBD1. The CDR3 is 17 residues long. V gave up 0 bases and J gave up 4 bases; unmatched junction bases: 11. Germline V CDR1 and CDR2: DFQATT, SNEGSKA (reference sequence).

This clonotype has more than one count but fewer than ten. V usage is TRBV2 and J usage is TRBJ1-2; no definite D call. The CDR3 consists of 15 residues. Trimming left V 3 bases short and J 0 bases short, with 11 bases between. The germline V gene has CDR1 SNHLY and CDR2 FYNNEI. The CDR3 loop reads CASSEGTWANYGYTF. Written as DNA, the CDR3 is TGTGCCAGCAGTGAGGGCACGTGGGCTAACTATGGCTACACCTTC.

The chain couples TRBV5-1 to TRBJ2-7; 9 bases are shared with TRBD1. Germline lookup yields CDR1 SGHRS and CDR2 YFSETQ. The CDR3 extends over 15 amino acids. Germline trimming cut 1 base from V and 0 bases from J; bases unmatched to any gene: 2. CDR3 residues: CASSLRTGVSYEQYF. CDR3 in DNA: TGCGCCAGCAGCTTGCGGACAGGGGTCTCCTACGAGCAGTACTTC.

This clonotype was counted between two and nine times. The gene calls are TRBV29-1 and TRBJ2-5; 11 nucleotides match TRBD2. The CDR3 extends over 14 amino acids. Per germline, CDR1 SQVTM and CDR2 ANQGSEA. J gave up 6 bases and V 4 bases, and 7 bases lay outside the gene matches. CDR3 region: CSVVSGGAVQTQYF. The CDR3 DNA reads as TGCAGCGTTGTTAGCGGGGGGGCTGTCCAGACCCAGTACTTC.

The rearrangement uses TRBV6-2 or TRBV6-3 and TRBJ2-7; possible D gene TRBD2, 6 bases. This CDR3 is 16 amino acids long. V lost 5 bases and J lost 0, with 17 bases in between. Germline V gene lookup returns CDR1 MNHEY and CDR2 SVGEGT. CDR3 loop: CASSDRGAGISYEQYF. The DNA for the CDR3 is TGTGCCAGCAGTGACCGGGGTGCGGGGATCTCCTACGAGCAGTACTTC.

The V and J genes are TRBV5-1 and TRBJ1-2; D uncertain. V was shortened by 0 bases and J by 4 bases, with 13 bases between the two germline ends. The CDR3 has 15 residues. Germline assignment: CDR1 SGHRS and CDR2 YFSETQ. The CDR3, as DNA: TGCGCCAGCAGCTTGGCCTACGGGAGTCCCTATGGCTACACCTTC. Translating gives CASSLAYGSPYGYTF.

This clonotype was observed a handful of times. The chain joins TRBV3-1 to TRBJ1-1; D is perhaps TRBD1 (5 bases). CDR3 length equals 14 residues. Germline CDR1 is LGHDT and CDR2 is YNNKEL (reference sequence). V lost 4 bases to trimming and J lost 5 bases, with 14 bases between them. For the CDR3, the DNA is TGTGCCAGCAGCCCCAGGGAGAAAGGAACTGAAGCTTTCTTT. Encoded protein: CASSPREKGTEAFF. Complete variable domain (other parts from reference TRBV3-1 and TRBJ1-1): DTAVSQTPKYLVTQMGNDKSIKCEQNLGHDTMYWYKQDSKKFLKIMFSYNNKELIINETVPNRFSPKSPDKAHLNLHINSLELGDSAVYFCASSPREKGTEAFFGQGTRLTVV.